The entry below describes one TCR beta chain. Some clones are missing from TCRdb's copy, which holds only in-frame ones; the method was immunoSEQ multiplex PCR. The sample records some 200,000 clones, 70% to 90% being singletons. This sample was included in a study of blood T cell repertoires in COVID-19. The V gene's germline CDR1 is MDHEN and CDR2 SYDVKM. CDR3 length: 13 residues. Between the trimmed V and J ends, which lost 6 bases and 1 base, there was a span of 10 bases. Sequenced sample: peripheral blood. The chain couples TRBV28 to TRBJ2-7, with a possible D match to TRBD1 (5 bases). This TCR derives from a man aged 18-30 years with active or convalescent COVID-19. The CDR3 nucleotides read TGTGCCAGCAGAATAGACAGTTCCTACGAGCAGTACTTC. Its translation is CASRIDSSYEQYF.